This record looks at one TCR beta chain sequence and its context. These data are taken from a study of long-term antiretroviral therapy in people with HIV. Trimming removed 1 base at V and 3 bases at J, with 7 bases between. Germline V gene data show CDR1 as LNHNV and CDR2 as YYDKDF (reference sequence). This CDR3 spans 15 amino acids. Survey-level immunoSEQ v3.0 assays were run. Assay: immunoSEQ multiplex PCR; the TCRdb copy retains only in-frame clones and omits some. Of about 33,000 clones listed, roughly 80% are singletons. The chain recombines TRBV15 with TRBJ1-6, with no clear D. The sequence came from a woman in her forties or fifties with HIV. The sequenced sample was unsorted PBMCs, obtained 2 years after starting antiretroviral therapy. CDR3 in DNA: TGTGCCACCAGCAGAGGCATGCACTATAATTCACCCCTCCACTTT. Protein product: CATSRGMHYNSPLHF.